The 30 T cell receptor beta chains listed next were all sequenced from one sample in a study of early T cells in non-severe SARS-CoV-2 infection. TCRdb re-derived calls from the 5' RACE reads in MiXCR, one entry per CDR3 protein. The table records 50,000 to 80,000 distinct CDR3 sequences, over 4% of them present only once. The specimen was whole blood. These receptors came from an adult who was a healthcare worker with PCR-confirmed SARS-CoV-2 infection or an uninfected control (not recorded which).

This clonotype has at least ten counts. The rearrangement links TRBV19 to TRBJ2-2; D is ambiguous. Germline V gives CDR1 LNHDA, CDR2 SQIVND (reference sequence). This CDR3 spans 13 amino acids. Deletions cut 6 bases from V and 1 base from J, with 6 bases between. This CDR3 is CASSWVNTGELFF. DNA for the CDR3: TGTGCCAGTAGCTGGGTGAACACCGGGGAGCTGTTTTTT.

This clonotype was picked up many times. V usage is TRBV7-9 and J usage is TRBJ2-3; no reliable D call. The CDR3 is 13 residues long. The V end was cut by 5 bases, the J end by 0 bases, with 6 bases between. Per germline, CDR1 SEHNR and CDR2 FQNEAQ (reference sequence). In DNA, the CDR3 is TGTGCCAGCAGCCCGGACAGCACAGATACGCAGTATTTT. Its protein product is CASSPDSTDTQYF. Drawing the rest from reference TRBV7-9 and TRBJ2-3, the complete variable domain is DTGVSQNPRHKITKRGQNVTFRCDPISEHNRLYWYRQTLGQGPEFLTYFQNEAQLEKSRLLSDRFSAERPKGSFSTLEIQRTEQGDSAMYLCASSPDSTDTQYFGPGTRLTVL.

This clonotype was counted at least ten times. The chain joins TRBV27 to TRBJ2-1; maybe TRBD1 (5 bases). Germline V CDR1 and CDR2: MNHEY, SMNVEV (reference sequence). The CDR3 runs 12 residues. Trimming took off 0 bases at V and 8 bases at J, with 5 bases between the two ends. The CDR3 DNA reads as TGTGCCAGCAGTTTATCGGGGCATGAGCAGTTCTTC. Translation gives CASSLSGHEQFF.

This clonotype has at least ten counts. This chain links TRBV4-3 with TRBJ1-1; D possibly corresponds to TRBD1 (5 bases). The germline gives CDR1 LGHNA, CDR2 YSLEER. V was cut by 7 bases and J by 5 bases, with 14 bases left in between. CDR3 length: 13 residues. The CDR3 region has the DNA TGCGCCAGCACCCGGACGGGGGGGACTGAAGCTTTCTTT. It is translated as CASTRTGGTEAFF.

This clonotype was recorded many times. This chain joins TRBV7-3 and TRBJ2-2, with 10 bases matching TRBD1. Germline CDR1 is SGHTA and CDR2 is FQGTGA. CDR3 length: 15 amino acids. Trimming cost V 5 bases and J 7 bases; bases outside gene matches: 7. CDR3 sequence reads: CASSQDRGRSGELFF. Here the CDR3 DNA reads TGTGCCAGCAGCCAAGACAGGGGGCGAAGCGGGGAGCTGTTTTTT.

This clonotype has more than one count but fewer than ten. The chain combines TRBV7-9 with TRBJ2-3; TRBD1 agrees at 9 bases. CDR1 SEHNR and CDR2 FQNEAQ come from the germline V gene (reference sequence). The CDR3 covers 17 residues. V was pared by 7 bases and J by 0 bases, with 11 bases of the junction left unmatched. DNA for the CDR3: TGTGCCAGCATTCCGGGACAGGGCCTTCTTAGCACAGATACGCAGTATTTT. As protein: CASIPGQGLLSTDTQYF.

This clonotype was counted many times. V and J are TRBV7-8 and TRBJ1-5; D gene unclear. The CDR3 length is 15 residues. V gave up 5 bases and J gave up 5 bases, with 16 bases separating them. Germline V gene lookup returns CDR1 SGHVS and CDR2 FQNEAQ. This chain's CDR3 is CASSPYSARDQPQHF. The CDR3 coding sequence is TGTGCCAGCAGCCCCTACTCGGCTCGGGATCAGCCCCAGCATTTT.

This clonotype has at least ten counts. The chain recombines TRBV15 with TRBJ1-5, with unresolved D. The germline CDR1 and CDR2 sequences are LNHNV and YYDKDF (reference sequence). The CDR3 is made up of 14 amino acids. The V gene lost 0 bases and the J gene lost 1 base, with 4 bases spanning the gap. CDR3 nucleotides: TGTGCCACCAGCAGAGATCTAAGCAATCAGCCCCAGCATTTT. Protein sequence: CATSRDLSNQPQHF.

This clonotype occurred a few times. The chain carries TRBV6-2 or TRBV6-3 and TRBJ2-5; TRBD2 is a possible D gene (5 bases). V was pared by 0 bases and J by 3 bases, with 8 bases between. CDR3 length: 14 residues. CDR1 MNHEY and CDR2 SVGEGT come from the germline V gene. CDR3 amino acids: CASSYSLAEETQYF. In nucleotides, the CDR3 is TGTGCCAGCAGTTACTCGCTAGCTGAAGAGACCCAGTACTTC.

This clonotype was picked up many times. V gene TRBV19 combines with J gene TRBJ2-2; D is perhaps TRBD1 (6 bases). This CDR3 contains 16 residues. Germline CDR1 LNHDA, CDR2 SQIVND (reference sequence). The V and J ends lost 2 bases and 5 bases respectively, with 15 bases between them. The CDR3 nucleotides are TGTGCCAGTAGTATATCAGGGACAAGGGTGACCGGGGAGCTGTTTTTT. Translating gives CASSISGTRVTGELFF.

Regarding this clonotype: This likely comes from a read error, as the CDR3 has no conserved phenylalanine or tryptophan at its end. The CDR3 DNA reads as TGCAGTGCTAGATTAAGGTTAGGACAGGGGATTACCTACGAGCAGTACCTC. This encodes CSARLRLGQGITYEQYL. The V gene is TRBV20-1, the J gene TRBJ2-7; 9 bases are a match to TRBD1. The CDR3 contains 17 residues. Germline V gene sequence: CDR1 DFQATT, CDR2 SNEGSKA (reference sequence). Losses at the gene ends were 2 bases for V and 2 bases for J; bases not matched to a gene: 13.

The chain combines TRBV27 with TRBJ2-1; 8 nucleotides match TRBD2. This CDR3 is 16 amino acids long. Germline-derived CDR1 and CDR2 are MNHEY and SMNVEV (reference sequence). The ends lost 8 bases at V and 1 base at J; junction bases unmatched: 10. Here the CDR3 DNA reads TGTGCCAGCTTTTCCCTCCGGGAGGGATCCTACAATGAGCAGTTCTTC. Translated, it gives CASFSLREGSYNEQFF.

Many counts were recorded for this clonotype. V usage is TRBV5-4 and J usage is TRBJ2-1; TRBD2 might be the D (6 bases). V was pared by 4 bases and J by 0 bases, with 14 bases between. This CDR3 is 16 amino acids long. CDR1 is SGHNT and CDR2 is YYREEE in the germline V gene (reference sequence). Here the CDR3 reads CASSAGSSLSYNEQFF. The CDR3 bases are TGTGCCAGCAGCGCGGGATCTTCCCTCTCCTACAATGAGCAGTTCTTC.

The table lists this clonotype with many counts. The chain links TRBV7-2 to TRBJ2-3; TRBD2 matches at 9 bases. The CDR3 covers 15 residues. After removal of 5 bases from V and 0 bases from J, the junction contained 3 bases not matched to a gene. From germline, CDR1 is SGHTA and CDR2 FQGNSA. CDR3 region: CASSVTSGSTDTQYF. The CDR3 region has the DNA TGTGCCAGCAGCGTAACTAGCGGGAGCACAGATACGCAGTATTTT.

This clonotype came up a few times. This chain links TRBV6-1 with TRBJ1-4; D remains ambiguous. Trimming took off 4 bases at V and 8 bases at J, with 11 bases between the two ends. The germline CDR1 and CDR2 sequences are MNHNS and SASEGT. This CDR3 region has 13 residues. The CDR3 sequence: CASSAGRTEKLFF. In nucleotides, the CDR3 is TGTGCCAGCAGTGCCGGGCGTACCGAAAAACTGTTTTTT.

This clonotype was seen a few times. This chain joins TRBV20-1 and TRBJ2-1; 13 bases map to TRBD2. V was clipped by 1 base and J by 10 bases; unmatched bases: 7. Per the germline V gene, CDR1 is DFQATT and CDR2 is SNEGSKA (reference sequence). The CDR3 totals 15 residues. CDR3 bases: TGCAGTGCTAGAGTGACTAGCGGGGGGTTGGGCGAGCAGTTCTTC. This translates into CSARVTSGGLGEQFF.

The chain links TRBV2 to TRBJ1-5; 7 bases are a match to TRBD1. The CDR3 totals 13 residues. With 6 bases clipped from V and 4 bases from J, the junction kept 3 bases outside the gene matches. Per the germline V gene, CDR1 is SNHLY and CDR2 is FYNNEI. DNA for the CDR3: TGTGCCAGCAGGACAGGGACTAATCAGCCCCAGCATTTT. Translating gives CASRTGTNQPQHF.

This clonotype was recorded at least ten times. V gene TRBV19 combines with J gene TRBJ1-2; D possibly corresponds to TRBD1 (5 bases). The germline CDR1 and CDR2 sequences are LNHDA and SQIVND (reference sequence). Trimming stripped 5 bases from V and 2 bases from J, with 12 bases between. CDR3 length: 14 amino acids. The CDR3: CASSQRGLNYGYTF. The DNA for the CDR3 is TGTGCCAGTAGTCAGCGGGGACTGAACTATGGCTACACCTTC.

Only a few counts were recorded for this clonotype. The chain links TRBV18 to TRBJ1-3; TRBD1 might be the D (6 bases). This CDR3 comprises 14 residues. The V end was cut by 3 bases, the J end by 8 bases, with 14 bases between. CDR1 is KGHSH and CDR2 is LQKENI in the germline V gene. CDR3 sequence reads: CASSPFTGRDTIYF. CDR3 bases: TGTGCCAGCTCACCGTTCACAGGGAGAGACACCATATATTTT. Looking up the rest from reference TRBV18 and TRBJ1-3 gives the full variable domain: NAGVMQNPRHLVRRRGQEARLRCSPMKGHSHVYWYRQLPEEGLKFMVYLQKENIIDESGMPKERFSAEFPKEGPSILRIQQVVRGDSAAYFCASSPFTGRDTIYFGEGSWLTVV.

This clonotype showed up many times. V usage is TRBV2 and J usage is TRBJ1-2, with D maybe TRBD1 (6 bases). Trimming left V 6 bases short and J 0 bases short, with 8 bases between. The CDR3 is made up of 13 amino acids. Per the germline V gene, CDR1 is SNHLY and CDR2 is FYNNEI. This CDR3 is CASSRDTNYGYTF. The CDR3 DNA reads TGTGCCAGCAGCAGGGACACTAACTATGGCTACACCTTC.

This clonotype was counted many times. The J gene is TRBJ1-5, the V gene TRBV2; 10 bases align to TRBD1. The length of the CDR3 is 15 residues. Trimming took 6 bases from V and 2 from J; bases not matched to a gene: 4. CDR1 and CDR2 (germline): SNHLY, FYNNEI. CDR3 amino acids: CASSGTGVGNQPQHF. DNA for the CDR3: TGTGCCAGCAGCGGGACAGGGGTTGGCAATCAGCCCCAGCATTTT.

The table lists this clonotype with many counts. J is TRBJ2-2 and V is TRBV27; possible D gene TRBD1, 5 bases. Trimming removed 5 bases at V and 1 base at J, with 8 bases between. The CDR3 sequence is 14 residues long. The germline V gene has CDR1 MNHEY and CDR2 SMNVEV (reference sequence). Written as DNA, the CDR3 is TGTGCCAGCAGTCGCGGACAGAACACCGGGGAGCTGTTTTTT. This sequence encodes CASSRGQNTGELFF.

This clonotype was observed a handful of times. The V call is TRBV5-8, the J call TRBJ2-7; D gene unclear. The CDR3 runs to 16 residues. Germline loops: CDR1 SGHTS, CDR2 YDEGEE. In DNA form, the CDR3 reads TGTGACACTCATGGATCGGCGTCCTCGAGCCCCTACGAGCAGTACTTC. Translation: CDTHGSASSSPYEQYF.

A note on this clonotype: This may be a read error, as it is one base from a much larger clone. The DNA for the CDR3 is TGTGCCAGCAGCCACCTAGCGGGAAAGATCCAGTACTTC. This encodes CASSHLAGKIQYF. V usage is TRBV3-1 and J usage is TRBJ2-5; 9 bases fit TRBD2. Per the germline V gene, CDR1 is LGHDT and CDR2 is YNNKEL (reference sequence). V shed 3 bases and J 10 bases; nucleotides not matched to a gene: 6. The CDR3 runs to 13 residues.

This clonotype was recorded many times. The V gene is TRBV10-3, the J gene TRBJ2-2, with a possible D match to TRBD1 (6 bases). CDR3 length equals 14 residues. V shed 10 bases and J shed 1 base, with 13 bases lying between them. Germline loops: CDR1 ENHRY, CDR2 SYGVKD. DNA for the CDR3: TGTGCCACCGGGCCGGGACAGAACACCGGGGAGCTGTTTTTT. Amino acids: CATGPGQNTGELFF.

This clonotype came up a few times. The CDR3 nucleotides are TGCGCCAGCAGTTCCGGGACTAGCGGGGGCCTTAGCTCCTACGAGCAGTACTTC. It encodes CASSSGTSGGLSSYEQYF. J is TRBJ2-7 and V is TRBV5-1; 14 bases align to TRBD2. In germline, CDR1 is SGHRS, CDR2 YFSETQ. V was pared by 5 bases and J by 0 bases, with 10 bases of the junction left unmatched. This CDR3 region has 18 residues.

This clonotype turned up a few times. This chain joins TRBV9 and TRBJ1-2, with D unresolved. Germline V gene data show CDR1 as SGDLS and CDR2 as YYNGEE. The CDR3 is 11 amino acids. Trimming took 5 bases from V and 7 from J, leaving 9 bases between them. Here the CDR3 reads CASRERTGYTF. In DNA, the CDR3 is TGTGCCAGCAGGGAACGGACTGGCTACACCTTC.

This clonotype was seen many times. V usage is TRBV19 and J usage is TRBJ2-1; 8 bases map to TRBD2. J gave up 4 bases and V 7 bases, and 6 bases lay outside the gene matches. The length of the CDR3 is 14 residues. Germline V gives CDR1 LNHDA, CDR2 SQIVND (reference sequence). The CDR3 coding sequence is TGTGCCAGTACCACTGGCGGGGGGTACAATGAGCAGTTCTTC. Residues: CASTTGGGYNEQFF.

This clonotype was detected ten times or more. This chain joins TRBV20-1 and TRBJ2-7, with 7 bases that match TRBD1. With V trimmed by 5 bases and J by 5 bases, 9 bases remained unmatched. The CDR3 consists of 13 residues. The V gene's germline CDR1 is DFQATT and CDR2 SNEGSKA (reference sequence). CDR3 DNA sequence: TGCAGTGCTGGTAGACAGGGTAACAACGAGCAGTACTTC. Encoded protein: CSAGRQGNNEQYF.

At least ten counts were recorded for this clonotype. This chain uses TRBV2 with TRBJ2-1, with D possibly being TRBD2 (5 bases). The V gene lost 2 bases and the J gene lost 7 bases, with 15 bases spanning the gap. This CDR3 spans 15 amino acids. Germline lookup yields CDR1 SNHLY and CDR2 FYNNEI. The CDR3 is CASSERPSGRNEQFF. The CDR3 coding sequence is TGTGCCAGCAGTGAAAGACCCAGCGGTCGAAATGAGCAGTTCTTC.